This T cell receptor (beta chain) emerged from a study of lung T cells in sarcoidosis with Löfgren's syndrome. For the study at large: Löfgren's syndrome patients were the main repertoire analysis focus. General observations from the study: In alpha-beta pairs, TRAV12-1 favored TRBV2, and their CDR3s were homologous.

CDR3 size: 16 residues. V dropped 1 base and J dropped 0 bases, with 13 bases sitting between them. Looked up from germline, CDR1 is DFQATT and CDR2 is SNEGSKA (reference sequence). In TCRdb, the reads were re-called with MiXCR into one record per CDR3 protein. The table lists about 9,400 distinct CDR3 sequences, just under 20% of them singletons, with roughly 7% in the top ten. In this sample, this clonotype turned up many times. The antigen is not known. This chain uses TRBV20-1 with TRBJ1-5; weak D call: TRBD1 (6 bases). Sequencing was performed on CD4+ T cells from bronchoalveolar lavage. The source of this sequence is a human donor with sarcoidosis (Löfgren's syndrome or another form), or a control subject (not recorded which). The CDR3 DNA reads TGCAGTGCTAGAGCGTCTAGGGACAATAGCAATCAGCCCCAGCATTTT. Translation gives CSARASRDNSNQPQHF.